The T cell receptor beta chain under discussion was sequenced for a study of cytomegalovirus exposure and HLA in healthy donors. Per the germline V gene, CDR1 is SGHRS and CDR2 is YFSETQ. The ends were cut back, 2 bases at V and 5 bases at J, with 13 bases in the middle. This CDR3 comprises 14 residues. 13 Jbeta primers and 60 Vbeta primers were used for the PCR. TCRdb's table, derived via immunoSEQ multiplex PCR, lists solely in-frame clones and lacks some. The table has about 160,000 clones, about 73% seen once. A few counts support this clone. The chain links TRBV5-1 to TRBJ1-1; possibly TRBD1 for D (5 bases). This TCR was sampled from a woman aged 40 to 49 in good health and CMV-seronegative. Sequencing used PBMCs. CDR3 sequence (DNA): TGCGCCAGCAGCTTCACAGGATGGGGAACTGAAGCTTTCTTT. Translated, it gives CASSFTGWGTEAFF.